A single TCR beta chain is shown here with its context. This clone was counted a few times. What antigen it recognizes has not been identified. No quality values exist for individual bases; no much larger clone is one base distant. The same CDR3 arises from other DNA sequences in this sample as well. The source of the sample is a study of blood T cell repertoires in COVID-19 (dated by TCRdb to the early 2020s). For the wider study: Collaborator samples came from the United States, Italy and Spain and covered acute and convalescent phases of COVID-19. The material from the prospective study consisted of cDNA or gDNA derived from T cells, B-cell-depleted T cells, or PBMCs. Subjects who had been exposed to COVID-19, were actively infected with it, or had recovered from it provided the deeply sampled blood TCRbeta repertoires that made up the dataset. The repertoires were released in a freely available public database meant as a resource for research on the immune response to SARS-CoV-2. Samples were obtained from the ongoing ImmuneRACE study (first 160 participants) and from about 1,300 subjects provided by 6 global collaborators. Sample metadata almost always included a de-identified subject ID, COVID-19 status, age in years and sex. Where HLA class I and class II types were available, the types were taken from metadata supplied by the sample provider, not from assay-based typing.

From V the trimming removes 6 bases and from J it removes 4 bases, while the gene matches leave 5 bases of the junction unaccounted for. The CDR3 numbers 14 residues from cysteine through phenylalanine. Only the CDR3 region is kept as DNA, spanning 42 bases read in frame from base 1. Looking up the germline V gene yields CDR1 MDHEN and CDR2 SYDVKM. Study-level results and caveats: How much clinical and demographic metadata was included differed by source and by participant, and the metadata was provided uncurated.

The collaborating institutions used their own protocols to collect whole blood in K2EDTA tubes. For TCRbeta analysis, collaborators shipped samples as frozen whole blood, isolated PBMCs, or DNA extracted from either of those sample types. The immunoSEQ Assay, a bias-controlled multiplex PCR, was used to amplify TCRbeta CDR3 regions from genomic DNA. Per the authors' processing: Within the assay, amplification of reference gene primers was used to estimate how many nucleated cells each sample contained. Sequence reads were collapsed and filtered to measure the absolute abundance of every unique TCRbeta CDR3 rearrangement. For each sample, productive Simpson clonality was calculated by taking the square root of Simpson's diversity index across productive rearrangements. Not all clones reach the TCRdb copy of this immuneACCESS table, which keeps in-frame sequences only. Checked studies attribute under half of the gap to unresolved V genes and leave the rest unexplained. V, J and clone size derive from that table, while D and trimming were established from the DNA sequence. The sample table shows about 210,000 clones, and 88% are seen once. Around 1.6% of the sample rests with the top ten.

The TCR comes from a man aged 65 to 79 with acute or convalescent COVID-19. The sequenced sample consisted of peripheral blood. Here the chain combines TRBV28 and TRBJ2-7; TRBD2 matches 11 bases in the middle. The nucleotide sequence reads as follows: TGTGCCAGCAGAGGGGGGACTAGCGGTTACGAGCAGTACTTC. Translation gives CASRGGTSGYEQYF.